The rows below give T cell receptor beta chains drawn from one sample of a study of response to subunit inactivated influenza vaccine. TCRdb recomputed calls from the RT-PCR reads with MiXCR, one row per CDR3 protein. The sample carries 150,000 to 200,000 distinct CDR3 sequences, approximately 12% recorded once. These data also featured in a second study, about T cells expressing NK-cell markers.

Material: CD8+ T cells sorted from PBMCs, obtained 11 to 12 days after vaccination. The receptors were sampled from a man aged 45 to 65 who received an inactivated influenza vaccine. Both conserved end residues are part of each CDR3. The order of the fields is J gene, clone size, V gene, D gene, CDR3 protein, CDR3 DNA. A D gene is named only where the DNA matches it firmly. Some rows mark clone size as missing; the rest say once, few, many or name a class of expanded clone.

>TRBJ2-3|few|TRBV5-1|NA
CASSLDLGSDTQYF
TGCGCCAGCAGCTTGGATCTAGGCTCAGATACGCAGTATTTT
>TRBJ2-7|NA|TRBV27|NA
CASSLIPPYEQYF
TGTGCCAGCAGTTTGATTCCCCCCTACGAGCAGTACTTC
>TRBJ2-7|few|TRBV20-1|TRBD1
CSACRPLGQGAYEQYF
TGCAGTGCTTGCCGCCCTTTAGGACAGGGAGCCTACGAGCAGTACTTC
>TRBJ1-2|NA|TRBV13|NA
CASSLGAAYGYTF
TGTGCCAGCAGCTTAGGAGCGGCCTATGGCTACACCTTC
>TRBJ1-6|few|TRBV5-1|NA
CASSLVQGYNSPLHF
TGCGCCAGCAGCTTGGTACAGGGCTATAATTCACCCCTCCACTTT
>TRBJ2-4|many|TRBV11-2|TRBD2
CASSSSGPNIQYF
TGTGCCAGCAGCTCTAGCGGACCAAACATTCAGTACTTC
>TRBJ2-4|NA|TRBV20-1|TRBD1
CSARDRLAKNIQYF
TGCAGTGCTAGGGACAGGCTAGCCAAAAACATTCAGTACTTC
>TRBJ2-5|NA|TRBV15|TRBD2
CATSATGGQETQYF
TGTGCCACCAGCGCCACGGGGGGCCAAGAGACCCAGTACTTC
>TRBJ2-1|NA|TRBV6-5|TRBD1
CASRTTGYEQFF
TGTGCCAGCAGAACGACAGGGTATGAGCAGTTCTTC
>TRBJ2-7|NA|TRBV4-1|NA
CASSQVPGEGEQYF
TGCGCCAGCAGCCAAGTCCCAGGGGAGGGGGAGCAGTACTTC
>TRBJ1-3|many|TRBV16|NA
CASSQSPTAGNTIYF
TGTGCCAGCAGCCAATCGCCCACAGCCGGAAACACCATATATTTT
>TRBJ2-1|many|TRBV7-9|TRBD2
CASSPSLGLAGEEEFF
TGTGCCAGCAGCCCCTCCCTGGGACTAGCGGGAGAAGAGGAGTTCTTC
>TRBJ2-1|NA|TRBV9|TRBD2
CASSVDSSGGQFF
TGTGCCAGCAGCGTAGATAGCAGCGGGGGACAGTTCTTC
>TRBJ2-5|few|TRBV13|TRBD2
CASSPAGGPGQETQYF
TGTGCCAGCAGCCCTGCGGGGGGGCCTGGGCAAGAGACCCAGTACTTC
>TRBJ2-2|NA|TRBV2|TRBD2
CASSPSRGDTGELFF
TGTGCCAGCAGTCCCTCCCGGGGGGACACCGGGGAGCTGTTTTTT
>TRBJ2-1|few|TRBV7-9|TRBD2
CASSPPGGGGYNEQFF
TGTGCCAGCAGCCCCCCCGGGGGCGGGGGGTACAATGAGCAGTTCTTC
>TRBJ2-2|NA|TRBV30|NA
CAWSSSNTGELCF
TGTGCCTGGAGTAGTTCGAACACCGGGGAGCTGTGTTTT
>TRBJ2-1|many|TRBV20-1|TRBD2
CSAPGLASYNEQFF
TGCAGTGCCCCGGGACTAGCAAGCTACAATGAGCAGTTCTTC
>TRBJ1-5|NA|TRBV5-6|NA
CASSFGGYGNQPQHF
TGTGCCAGCAGCTTCGGGGGGTATGGCAATCAGCCCCAGCATTTT
>TRBJ2-7|many|TRBV15|NA
CATSSSVQGWNSYEQYF
TGTGCCACCAGCAGCAGCGTGCAGGGGTGGAACTCCTACGAGCAGTACTTC
>TRBJ2-7|many|TRBV5-1|TRBD1
CASSLGKAGQGSYEQYF
TGCGCCAGCAGCTTGGGTAAGGCGGGACAGGGGTCCTACGAGCAGTACTTC
>TRBJ2-6|many|TRBV15|NA
CATSREQSFTGANVLTF
TGTGCCACCAGCAGAGAACAGAGCTTTACTGGGGCCAACGTCCTGACTTTC
>TRBJ2-7|NA|TRBV2|TRBD2
CASSEPLAGSYEQYF
TGTGCCAGCAGTGAACCCCTAGCGGGATCCTACGAGCAGTACTTC
>TRBJ2-7|NA|TRBV7-6|TRBD2
CASSLRGLAGYEQYF
TGTGCCAGCAGCTTACGTGGACTAGCGGGCTACGAGCAGTACTTC